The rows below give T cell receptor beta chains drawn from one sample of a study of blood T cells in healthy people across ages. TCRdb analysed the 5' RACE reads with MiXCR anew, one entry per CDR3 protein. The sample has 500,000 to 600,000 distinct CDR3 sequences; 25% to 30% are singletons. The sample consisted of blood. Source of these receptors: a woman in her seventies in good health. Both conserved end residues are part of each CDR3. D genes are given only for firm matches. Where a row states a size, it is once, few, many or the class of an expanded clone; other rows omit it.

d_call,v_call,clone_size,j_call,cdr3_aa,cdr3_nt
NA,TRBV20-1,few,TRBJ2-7,CSARRTGLDYEQYF,TGCAGTGCTAGAAGAACAGGGTTGGATTACGAGCAGTACTTC
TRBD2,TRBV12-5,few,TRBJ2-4,CASGLVVDASGLLAKNIQYF,TGTGCTAGTGGTTTGGTAGTGGACGCTAGCGGGTTACTAGCCAAAAACATTCAGTACTTC
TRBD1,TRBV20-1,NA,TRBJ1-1,CSARDLRKGQTEAFF,TGCAGTGCTAGAGATTTGAGGAAGGGACAGACTGAAGCTTTCTTT
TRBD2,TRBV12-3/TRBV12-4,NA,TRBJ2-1,CASSSGLANEQFF,TGTGCCAGCAGTTCCGGACTAGCGAATGAGCAGTTCTTC
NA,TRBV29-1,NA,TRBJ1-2,CSAGPGPKGYGYTF,TGCAGCGCCGGACCGGGGCCGAAGGGGTATGGCTACACCTTC
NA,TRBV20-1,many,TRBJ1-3,CSARKTVSGNTIYF,TGCAGTGCTAGAAAGACAGTGTCTGGAAACACCATATATTTT
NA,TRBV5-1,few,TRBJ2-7,CASSLTGSGYEQYF,TGCGCCAGCAGCTTGACCGGGTCCGGCTACGAGCAGTACTTC
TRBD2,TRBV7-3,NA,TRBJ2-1,CASSSRLAGGRYNEQFF,TGTGCCAGCAGCTCACGACTAGCGGGGGGAAGATACAATGAGCAGTTCTTC
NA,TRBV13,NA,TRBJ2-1,CASSLMRGEQSF,TGTGCCAGCAGCCTCATGAGGGGTGAGCAGTCCTTC
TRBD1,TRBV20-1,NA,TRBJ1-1,CSANRGSTEAFF,TGCAGTGCCAACAGGGGTAGCACTGAAGCTTTCTTT
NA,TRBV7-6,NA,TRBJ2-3,CASSLARRTGTQYF,TGTGCCAGCAGCTTAGCGCGCAGGACTGGTACGCAGTATTTT
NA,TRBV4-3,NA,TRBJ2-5,CASSPDGGEETQYF,TGCGCCAGCAGCCCGGACGGGGGCGAAGAGACCCAGTACTTC
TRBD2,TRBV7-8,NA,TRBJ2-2,CACSRGGSSGELFF,TGTGCCTGCAGCCGGGGGGGGTCTTCCGGGGAGCTGTTTTTT
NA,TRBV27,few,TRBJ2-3,CASSRLSPYTDTQYF,TGTGCCAGCAGCCGACTCAGCCCCTACACAGATACGCAGTATTTT
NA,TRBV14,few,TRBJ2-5,CASSHFSTAGQETQYF,TGTGCCAGCAGCCACTTCTCCACTGCTGGCCAAGAGACCCAGTACTTC
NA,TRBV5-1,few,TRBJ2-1,CASSPTGGAYNEQFF,TGCGCCAGCAGCCCCACTGGCGGGGCCTACAATGAGCAGTTCTTC
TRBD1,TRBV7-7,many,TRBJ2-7,CASSLTGTGSYEQYF,TGTGCTAGCAGCCTCACCGGGACAGGGTCCTACGAGCAGTACTTC
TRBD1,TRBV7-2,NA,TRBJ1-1,CASSLRDRLRGTEAFF,TGTGCCAGCAGCTTACGGGACAGACTAAGGGGCACTGAAGCTTTCTTT
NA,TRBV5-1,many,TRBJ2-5,CASSLGTSKETQYF,TGCGCCAGCAGCCTCGGGACTTCTAAAGAGACCCAGTACTTC
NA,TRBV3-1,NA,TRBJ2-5,CASRPNSAETQYF,TGTGCCAGCAGACCAAATAGCGCAGAGACCCAGTACTTC
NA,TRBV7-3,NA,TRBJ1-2,CASSLRQINKNGYTF,TGTGCCAGCAGCTTAAGGCAGATAAACAAAAATGGCTACACCTTC
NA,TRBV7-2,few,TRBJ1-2,CASSSLGRVDYGYTF,TGTGCCAGCAGCAGCTTGGGGAGGGTGGACTATGGCTACACCTTC
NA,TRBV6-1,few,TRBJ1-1,CASSEFWRENTEAFF,TGTGCCAGCAGTGAATTCTGGCGGGAGAACACTGAAGCTTTCTTT
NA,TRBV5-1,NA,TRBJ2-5,CASSLEVETQYF,TGCGCCAGCAGCTTGGAGGTGGAGACCCAGTACTTC
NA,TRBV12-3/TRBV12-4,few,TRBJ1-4,CASSGGYNEKLFF,TGTGCCAGCAGTGGGGGATATAATGAAAAACTGTTTTTT
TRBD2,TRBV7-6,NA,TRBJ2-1,CASSLAFAGGPNEQFF,TGTGCCAGCAGCTTAGCTTTTGCGGGGGGGCCTAATGAGCAGTTCTTC
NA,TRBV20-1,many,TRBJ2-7,CSATTFGRDEQYF,TGCAGTGCGACTACTTTCGGTCGGGACGAGCAGTACTTC
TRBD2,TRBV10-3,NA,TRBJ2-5,CAISERTSGGSVTQYF,TGTGCCATCAGTGAAAGGACTAGCGGGGGGTCCGTGACCCAGTACTTC
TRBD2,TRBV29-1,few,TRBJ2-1,CSVERSSGGPWMYNEQFF,TGCAGCGTTGAAAGGTCTAGCGGGGGGCCCTGGATGTACAATGAGCAGTTCTTC
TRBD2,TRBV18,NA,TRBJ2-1,CASSRGLASNEQFF,TGTGCCAGCTCACGTGGACTAGCATCCAATGAGCAGTTCTTC
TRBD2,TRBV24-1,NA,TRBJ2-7,CATSPRGGGDYEQYF,TGTGCCACCAGTCCGCGTGGCGGGGGGGACTACGAGCAGTACTTC
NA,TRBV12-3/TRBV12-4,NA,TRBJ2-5,CASSWDHGETQYF,TGTGCCAGCAGTTGGGACCACGGGGAGACCCAGTACTTC
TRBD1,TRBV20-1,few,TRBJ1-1,CSARDSGGARNTEAFF,TGCAGTGCTAGAGATTCAGGGGGGGCCCGGAACACTGAAGCTTTCTTT
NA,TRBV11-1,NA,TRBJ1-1,CASSLSQRNTEAFF,TGTGCCAGCAGCTTAAGTCAGAGAAACACTGAAGCTTTCTTT
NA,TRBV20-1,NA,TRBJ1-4,CSAPSVNEKLFF,TGCAGTGCTCCCTCAGTTAATGAAAAACTGTTTTTT
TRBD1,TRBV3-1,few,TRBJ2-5,CASSRHPLDRQETQYF,TGTGCCAGCAGCCGCCATCCCCTGGACAGGCAAGAGACCCAGTACTTC
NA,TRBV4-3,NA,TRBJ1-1,CASSQDTGYMNTEAFF,TGCGCCAGCAGCCAAGATACAGGGTACATGAACACTGAAGCTTTCTTT
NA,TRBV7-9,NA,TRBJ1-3,CASSLGSGSGGNTIYF,TGTGCCAGCAGCTTAGGGTCAGGGTCAGGTGGAAACACCATATATTTT
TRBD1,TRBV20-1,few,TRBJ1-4,CSARGGTGVQDYGKLFF,TGCAGTGCTAGAGGTGGGACAGGGGTCCAAGATTATGGAAAACTGTTTTTT
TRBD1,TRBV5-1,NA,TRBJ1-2,CASSVGEGQAPGYTF,TGCGCCAGCAGCGTGGGCGAGGGACAGGCCCCTGGCTACACCTTC
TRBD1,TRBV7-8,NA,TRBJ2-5,CASSPPGTGLTQYF,TGTGCCAGCAGCCCGCCCGGGACAGGTTTGACCCAGTACTTC
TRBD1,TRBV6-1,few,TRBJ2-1,CASSQQGKSSYNEQFF,TGTGCCAGCTCCCAACAGGGGAAAAGTTCCTACAATGAGCAGTTCTTC
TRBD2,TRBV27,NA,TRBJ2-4,CASSLSMGLAGGSQYF,TGTGCCAGCAGTTTATCGATGGGACTAGCGGGCGGTTCTCAGTACTTC
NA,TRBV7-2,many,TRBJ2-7,CASSVGVSRGQYF,TGTGCCAGCAGCGTGGGGGTATCCAGGGGGCAGTACTTC
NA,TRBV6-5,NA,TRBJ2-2,CASSRYPANTGELFF,TGTGCCAGCAGTCGATATCCTGCGAACACCGGGGAGCTGTTTTTT